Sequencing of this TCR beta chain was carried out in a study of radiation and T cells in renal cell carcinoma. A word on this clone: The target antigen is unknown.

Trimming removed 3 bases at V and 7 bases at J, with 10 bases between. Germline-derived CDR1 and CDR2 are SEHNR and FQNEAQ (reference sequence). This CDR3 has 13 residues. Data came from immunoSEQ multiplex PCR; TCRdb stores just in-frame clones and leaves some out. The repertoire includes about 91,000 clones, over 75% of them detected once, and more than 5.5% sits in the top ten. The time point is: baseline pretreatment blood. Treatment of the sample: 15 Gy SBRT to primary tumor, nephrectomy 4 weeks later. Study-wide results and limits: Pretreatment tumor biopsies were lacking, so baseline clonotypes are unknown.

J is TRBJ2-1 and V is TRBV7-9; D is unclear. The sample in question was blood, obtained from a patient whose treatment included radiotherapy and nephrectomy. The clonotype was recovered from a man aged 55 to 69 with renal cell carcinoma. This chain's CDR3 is CASSFALANEQFF. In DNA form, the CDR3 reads TGTGCCAGCAGCTTTGCGTTAGCAAATGAGCAGTTCTTC.